This TCR beta chain was profiled in a study of OX40 agonist ivuxolimab in advanced cancers. Whole-study findings and limits: In the 0.1 to 3.0 mg/kg range, CD4+ and CD8+ blood T cells had expanded clonally by week 6. Relative to CD4+, CD8+ T cells held more expanded clones on average. People who partly responded at 0.1-3.0 mg/kg had some of the least clonal expansion seen.

Trimming left V 3 bases short and J 3 bases short, with 19 bases between. The germline gives CDR1 SGHDT, CDR2 YYEEEE. The CDR3 runs 16 residues. Regarding this clone: Its antigen is unidentified.

Using immunoSEQ multiplex PCR, the repertoire was profiled, and TCRdb retains in-frame clones only, with some absent. The sample shows fewer than 40,000 clones, 89% of them seen only once. The clonotype originates from an adult with an advanced solid tumor such as melanoma, head and neck, liver or kidney cancer. This chain links TRBV5-6 with TRBJ2-7; no clear D gene. Sequencing was performed on CD4+ or CD8+ T cells sorted from blood, taken in a trial of the OX40 agonist ivuxolimab. The CDR3 nucleotides read TGTGCCAGCAGCTCCACCTCGCCGTCTATCGTCTACGAGCAGTACTTC. Amino acids: CASSSTSPSIVYEQYF.